This TCR beta chain stems from a study of identifying expanded T cells in peripheral blood. During the collection period, no donor immune events like infections were recorded. Clones were read by immunoSEQ multiplex PCR, and TCRdb kept only the in-frame ones, dropping some. The sample includes some 78,000 clones, roughly 89% seen only once; the top ten take around a fifth. Notes on the study in general: Around 1.2 clones differed between technical replicates, versus around 15 and 18 over time. Variance in clone template counts between roughly 2-week samples significantly increased with total template count across all healthy donors.

From germline, CDR1 is SGHDN and CDR2 FVKESK. The CDR3 contains 16 residues. With 3 bases clipped from V and 9 bases from J, the junction kept 13 bases outside the gene matches. On this clone: The antigen is not known.

The sequenced sample was blood. This TCR was sampled from a person aged 18 to 70 in good health. The chain recombines TRBV14 with TRBJ2-1; TRBD2 matches 8 bases. The CDR3 bases are TGTGCCAGCAGCCAGGCCGGGACTAGACTCTCCGGTGAGCAGTTCTTC. Its protein is CASSQAGTRLSGEQFF.